This T cell receptor beta chain was captured in a study of identifying expanded T cells in peripheral blood. Healthy donors had no documented immune events, such as infections, while sampled. V was pared by 7 bases and J by 5 bases, with 11 bases of the junction left unmatched. CDR3 length: 15 residues. In germline, CDR1 is MNHNS, CDR2 SASEGT. The study, taken as a whole, reports: Differentially abundant clones: 0.95 to 1.5 between replicates, about 16 at approximately 14 days, 19 to 20 at four. Clone count variance between roughly two-week samples rose with total template count.

Libraries were prepared by immunoSEQ multiplex PCR; TCRdb keeps only in-frame clonotypes and omits some of them. The sample has roughly 86,000 clones; approximately 84% are singletons. As for this clone: The target antigen is unknown.

Sequencing used blood. This clonotype was obtained from a person between 18 and 75 years old in good health. The chain carries TRBV6-1 and TRBJ1-5; TRBD1 matches 7 bases. The CDR3 region has the DNA TGTGCCAGCAACCCCTTGACAGGGACGCATCAGCCCCAGCATTTT. The encoded protein is CASNPLTGTHQPQHF.